This TCR beta chain comes out of a study of blood T cell repertoires in COVID-19. Across the study: The cDNA or gDNA used as material had been derived from T cells, B-cell-depleted T cells, or PBMCs.

Profiled with immunoSEQ multiplex PCR; TCRdb holds only in-frame clones, not every one. The sample contains approximately 190,000 clones, roughly four fifths of which appear only once. Trimming removed 5 bases at V and 4 bases at J, with 10 bases between. The CDR3 is made up of 13 amino acids. From germline, CDR1 is MGHDK and CDR2 SYGVNS. The chain combines TRBV25-1 with TRBJ2-3; D not certain. Sequencing input: peripheral blood. The clonotype was recovered from a woman in her 40s with acute or convalescent COVID-19. In DNA, the CDR3 is TGTGCCAGCAGTCCTCCAGGCGCAGATACGCAGTATTTT. It codes for CASSPPGADTQYF. The full variable domain, its missing parts supplied by reference TRBV25-1 and TRBJ2-3, is EADIYQTPRYLVIGTGKKITLECSQTMGHDKMYWYQQDPGMELHLIHYSYGVNSTEKGDLSSESTVSRIRTEHFPLTLESARPSHTSQYLCASSPPGADTQYFGPGTRLTVL.